A selection of T cell receptor beta chains follows, all from one sample in a study of cytomegalovirus exposure and HLA in healthy donors. The data were produced by immunoSEQ multiplex PCR, yet TCRdb's version contains in-frame clones alone and is incomplete. The table records roughly 120,000 clones, over 90% of them present only once. The sample consisted of PBMCs. The receptors were sampled from a woman aged 18-30 years in good health and CMV-seronegative. Each CDR3 is given with its conserved first and last residue. The order of the fields is clone size, D gene, V gene, J gene, CDR3 DNA, CDR3 protein. A D gene is named only where the DNA matches it firmly. Clone size is not always given. Where it is, it says once, few, many or a class for expanded clones.

abundance: NA; d_gene: NA; v_gene: TRBV13; j_gene: TRBJ1-2; CDR3nt: TGTGCCAGCAGCTTGGGGGGTGATGGCTACACCTTC; CDR3aa: CASSLGGDGYTF
abundance: NA; d_gene: TRBD1; v_gene: TRBV12-5; j_gene: TRBJ1-2; CDR3nt: TGTGCTGCCCCACGGGACAGGGGTCCCCTCAACTATGGCTACACCTTC; CDR3aa: CAAPRDRGPLNYGYTF
abundance: NA; d_gene: TRBD2; v_gene: TRBV7-2; j_gene: TRBJ2-5; CDR3nt: TGTGCCAGCAGTCTCCCTAGGGGCGGGAGGGACCAATGGGCCCAGTACTTC; CDR3aa: CASSLPRGGRDQWAQYF
abundance: NA; d_gene: NA; v_gene: TRBV5-1; j_gene: TRBJ2-1; CDR3nt: TGCGCCAGCAGCTCGCAGGGGAATGAGCAGTTCTTC; CDR3aa: CASSSQGNEQFF
abundance: NA; d_gene: NA; v_gene: TRBV5-6; j_gene: TRBJ1-4; CDR3nt: TGTGCCAGCAGCTTTAGCCTTGCAACTAATGAAAAACTGTTTTTT; CDR3aa: CASSFSLATNEKLFF
abundance: NA; d_gene: TRBD1; v_gene: TRBV28; j_gene: TRBJ1-4; CDR3nt: TGTGCCAGCAGTCAGGGGGTTGGGGAAAAACTGTTTTTT; CDR3aa: CASSQGVGEKLFF
abundance: NA; d_gene: NA; v_gene: TRBV5-4; j_gene: TRBJ1-5; CDR3nt: TGTGCCAGCAGCACGGGGGGCGGGACCAGCAATCAGCCCCAGCATTTT; CDR3aa: CASSTGGGTSNQPQHF
abundance: NA; d_gene: TRBD2; v_gene: TRBV5-4; j_gene: TRBJ2-3; CDR3nt: TGTGCCAGCAGCTCCCCCGGGTTAGCGGGACCCACAGATACGCAGTATTTT; CDR3aa: CASSSPGLAGPTDTQYF
abundance: NA; d_gene: NA; v_gene: TRBV7-9; j_gene: TRBJ2-5; CDR3nt: TGTGCCGGCCGTCCCTGGAGGGGGCGAGAGACCCAGTACTTC; CDR3aa: CAGRPWRGRETQYF
abundance: NA; d_gene: TRBD1; v_gene: TRBV7-9; j_gene: TRBJ2-6; CDR3nt: TGTGCCAGCAGCCCCAGGGGACAGGGCCTCGCCTCTGGGGCCAACGTCCTGACTTTC; CDR3aa: CASSPRGQGLASGANVLTF
abundance: NA; d_gene: NA; v_gene: TRBV5-5; j_gene: TRBJ2-1; CDR3nt: TGTGCCAGCAGCTGGGGAGGAAACAATGAGCAGTTCTTC; CDR3aa: CASSWGGNNEQFF
abundance: NA; d_gene: NA; v_gene: TRBV30; j_gene: TRBJ2-7; CDR3nt: TGTGCCTGGAGTATACTCAGCCGAGGCGAGCAGTACTTC; CDR3aa: CAWSILSRGEQYF
abundance: once; d_gene: NA; v_gene: TRBV27; j_gene: TRBJ1-1; CDR3nt: TGTGCCAGCAGTTTATTCCCCGGAGCTCCTGAAGCTTTCTTT; CDR3aa: CASSLFPGAPEAFF
abundance: NA; d_gene: TRBD2; v_gene: TRBV18; j_gene: TRBJ2-5; CDR3nt: TGTGCCAGCTCACCATCGGCGGGGGAAGAGACCCAGTACTTC; CDR3aa: CASSPSAGEETQYF
abundance: NA; d_gene: TRBD1; v_gene: TRBV7-9; j_gene: TRBJ2-7; CDR3nt: TGTGCCAGCAGGCCAGGACAGGGACCCGCGGTTTACGAGCAGTACTTC; CDR3aa: CASRPGQGPAVYEQYF
abundance: NA; d_gene: NA; v_gene: TRBV27; j_gene: TRBJ1-2; CDR3nt: TGTGCCAGCAGTGGACACATCCTTTATGGCTACACCTTC; CDR3aa: CASSGHILYGYTF
abundance: NA; d_gene: TRBD2; v_gene: TRBV7-2; j_gene: TRBJ2-1; CDR3nt: TGTGCCAGCAGCTTTAGCGGGACGAATTTCAATGAGCAGTTCTTC; CDR3aa: CASSFSGTNFNEQFF
abundance: NA; d_gene: NA; v_gene: TRBV5-6; j_gene: TRBJ1-4; CDR3nt: TGTGCCAGCAGCTCTCCTGTCGTTGAAAAACTGTTTTTT; CDR3aa: CASSSPVVEKLFF
abundance: NA; d_gene: TRBD2; v_gene: TRBV9; j_gene: TRBJ2-3; CDR3nt: TGTGCCAGCAGCGTAGGTAGCGGGGGGGCTGGAGATACGCAGTATTTT; CDR3aa: CASSVGSGGAGDTQYF
abundance: NA; d_gene: TRBD2; v_gene: TRBV4-1; j_gene: TRBJ2-1; CDR3nt: TGCGCCAGCAGCCCTTCCCGACCGGGGACTAGCGGGAGAGGCAATGAGCAGTTCTTC; CDR3aa: CASSPSRPGTSGRGNEQFF
abundance: NA; d_gene: NA; v_gene: TRBV29-1; j_gene: TRBJ2-7; CDR3nt: TGCAGCGTTGCAGGGGCGTACGAGCAGTACTTC; CDR3aa: CSVAGAYEQYF
abundance: NA; d_gene: TRBD1; v_gene: TRBV9; j_gene: TRBJ1-1; CDR3nt: TGTGCCAGCAGCGCCACAGGGGGAGCGTACACTGAAGCTTTCTTT; CDR3aa: CASSATGGAYTEAFF
abundance: NA; d_gene: NA; v_gene: TRBV18; j_gene: TRBJ2-5; CDR3nt: TGTGCCAGCTCACCAATGGAGGGCCTCAAGAGGGAGACCCAGTACTTC; CDR3aa: CASSPMEGLKRETQYF
abundance: NA; d_gene: NA; v_gene: TRBV6-1; j_gene: TRBJ2-7; CDR3nt: TGTGCCAGCAGTCTCCAGTGGAGCTCCTACGAGCAGTACTTC; CDR3aa: CASSLQWSSYEQYF
abundance: NA; d_gene: TRBD1; v_gene: TRBV30; j_gene: TRBJ1-4; CDR3nt: TGTGCCTGGGGTATTGTTCAGGGGGCAGGTGAAAAACTGTTTTTT; CDR3aa: CAWGIVQGAGEKLFF
abundance: NA; d_gene: TRBD1; v_gene: TRBV19; j_gene: TRBJ2-3; CDR3nt: TGTGCCAGTAGGATAAGAGGGGGACAGGGCGTGACAGATACGCAGTATTTT; CDR3aa: CASRIRGGQGVTDTQYF